This TCR beta chain is drawn from a study of shared clonotypes between healthy human individuals. The CDR3 is 13 amino acids. Germline V gives CDR1 SGHRS, CDR2 YFSETQ. Deletions cut 5 bases from V and 1 base from J, with 7 bases between. In the sorted-subset replicate PCRs, around 200 ng DNA, around 32,000 T cell genomes, was used. Sequencing used immunoSEQ multiplex PCR; TCRdb keeps in-frame clones, though not all of them. This sample has 950,000 to 1,300,000 clones; approximately 72% occur once, and the top ten carry approximately 1.5%. As to this clone: The antigen remains unidentified.

The study, taken as a whole, reports: It was observed that about 5% of naive CD4 clonotypes were shared across a handful of donors.

Sequenced input: memory CD4+ T cells sorted from blood. Subset defined: CD45RA-negative fraction. The genes are TRBV5-1 and TRBJ1-5; D call uncertain. The TCR was taken from a man younger than 30 in good health. CDR3 loop: CASRAGSNQPQHF. The CDR3 DNA reads TGCGCCAGCAGGGCCGGAAGCAATCAGCCCCAGCATTTT.